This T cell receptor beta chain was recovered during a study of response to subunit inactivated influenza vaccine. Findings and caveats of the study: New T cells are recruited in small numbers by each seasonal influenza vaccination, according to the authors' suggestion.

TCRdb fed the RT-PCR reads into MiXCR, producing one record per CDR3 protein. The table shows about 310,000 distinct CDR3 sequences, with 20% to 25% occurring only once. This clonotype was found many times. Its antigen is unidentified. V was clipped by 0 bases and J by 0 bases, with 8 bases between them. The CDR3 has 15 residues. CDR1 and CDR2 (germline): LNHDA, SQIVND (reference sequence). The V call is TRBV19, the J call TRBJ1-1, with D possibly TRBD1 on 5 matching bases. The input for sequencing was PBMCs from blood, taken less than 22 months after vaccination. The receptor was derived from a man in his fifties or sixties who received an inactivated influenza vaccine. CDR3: CASSIEGAVNTEAFF. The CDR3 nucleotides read TGTGCCAGTAGTATAGAAGGGGCCGTGAACACTGAAGCTTTCTTT. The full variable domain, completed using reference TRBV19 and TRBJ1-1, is DGGITQSPKYLFRKEGQNVTLSCEQNLNHDAMYWYRQDPGQGLRLIYYSQIVNDFQKGDIAEGYSVSREKKESFPLTVTSAQKNPTAFYLCASSIEGAVNTEAFFGQGTRLTVV.